A selection of T cell receptor beta chains follows, all from one sample in a study of blood T cell repertoires in COVID-19. The table came from immunoSEQ multiplex PCR; TCRdb's copy has only in-frame clones and leaves some out. The sample consists of tens of thousands of clones, nearly 90% of them appearing once. Input material: peripheral blood. These receptors were taken from a man aged 55 to 70 with COVID-19, enrolled during active disease. Both conserved end residues are part of each CDR3. The order of the fields is V gene, D gene, clone size, J gene, CDR3 DNA, CDR3 protein. The D gene is left open where the match is weak. Not all rows give a size; the values are once, few, many and, for expanded clones, a class.

v_gene: TRBV30; d_gene: -; abundance: -; j_gene: TRBJ1-5; CDR3nt: TGTGCCTGGAGCTACAGGGCTGGGGGAAATCAGCCCCAGCATTTT; CDR3aa: CAWSYRAGGNQPQHF
v_gene: TRBV19; d_gene: -; abundance: -; j_gene: TRBJ1-5; CDR3nt: TGTGCCAGGCCCCCTATGGTGCCACCCTATAGCAATCAGCCCCAGCATTTT; CDR3aa: CARPPMVPPYSNQPQHF
v_gene: TRBV19; d_gene: -; abundance: -; j_gene: TRBJ1-5; CDR3nt: TGTGCCAGTAGTATAGGGCAGGCAAGAAGCAATCAGCCCCAGCATTTT; CDR3aa: CASSIGQARSNQPQHF
v_gene: TRBV18; d_gene: -; abundance: -; j_gene: TRBJ2-5; CDR3nt: TGTGCCAGCTCACGACTTGGGGAGACCCAGTACTTC; CDR3aa: CASSRLGETQYF
v_gene: TRBV12-3/TRBV12-4; d_gene: -; abundance: -; j_gene: TRBJ1-6; CDR3nt: TGTGCCAGCAGTTCCAGGGGTAATTCACCCCTCCACTTT; CDR3aa: CASSSRGNSPLHF
v_gene: TRBV27; d_gene: TRBD1; abundance: -; j_gene: TRBJ1-1; CDR3nt: TGTGCCAGCAGTCCGACAGGGCGGTCTGAAGCTTTCTTT; CDR3aa: CASSPTGRSEAFF
v_gene: TRBV5-1; d_gene: TRBD2; abundance: -; j_gene: TRBJ2-5; CDR3nt: TGCGCCAGCAGCCAGATACGGGGGGGGCAAGAGACCCAGTACTTC; CDR3aa: CASSQIRGGQETQYF
v_gene: TRBV5-1; d_gene: -; abundance: -; j_gene: TRBJ2-1; CDR3nt: TGCGCCAGCAGCTTGGCAGGGGCTAACTACAATGAGCAGTTCTTC; CDR3aa: CASSLAGANYNEQFF
v_gene: TRBV7-2; d_gene: -; abundance: -; j_gene: TRBJ2-7; CDR3nt: TGTGCCAGCAGCGCAGGGGTGACCTACGAGCAGTACTTC; CDR3aa: CASSAGVTYEQYF
v_gene: TRBV25-1; d_gene: -; abundance: -; j_gene: TRBJ2-6; CDR3nt: TGTGCCAGCAGTGGAGCTGGGGCCAACGTCCTGACTTTC; CDR3aa: CASSGAGANVLTF
v_gene: TRBV30; d_gene: TRBD1; abundance: medium-sized; j_gene: TRBJ1-6; CDR3nt: TGTGCCTGGAGTGCGACAGGGGGATCACCCCTCCACTTT; CDR3aa: CAWSATGGSPLHF
v_gene: TRBV7-3; d_gene: -; abundance: -; j_gene: TRBJ2-3; CDR3nt: TGTGCCAGCAGCTTAGGCGACTCCTCAGATACGCAGTATTTT; CDR3aa: CASSLGDSSDTQYF
v_gene: TRBV11-1; d_gene: TRBD1; abundance: -; j_gene: TRBJ2-7; CDR3nt: TGTGCCAGCAGCTTACCGACAGGGGCGATTGGAGACGAGCAGTACTTC; CDR3aa: CASSLPTGAIGDEQYF
v_gene: TRBV27; d_gene: TRBD2; abundance: -; j_gene: TRBJ2-1; CDR3nt: TGTGCCAGCAGTTTTCGCGGGAGTGGGGATGAGCAGTTCTTC; CDR3aa: CASSFRGSGDEQFF
v_gene: TRBV7-8; d_gene: -; abundance: -; j_gene: TRBJ2-3; CDR3nt: TGTGCCAGCAGCTGGCGACTTGAGGATACCTACCATAGCACAGATACGCAGTATTTT; CDR3aa: CASSWRLEDTYHSTDTQYF
v_gene: TRBV11-2; d_gene: -; abundance: -; j_gene: TRBJ2-7; CDR3nt: TGTGCCAGCAGCTTAGAGGCATACTACGAGCAGTACTTC; CDR3aa: CASSLEAYYEQYF
v_gene: TRBV6-1; d_gene: TRBD1; abundance: -; j_gene: TRBJ2-3; CDR3nt: TGTGCCAGCAGTGAAGCGAGACAGGGGACAGATACGCAGTATTTT; CDR3aa: CASSEARQGTDTQYF
v_gene: TRBV2; d_gene: TRBD2; abundance: -; j_gene: TRBJ2-1; CDR3nt: TGTGCCAGCAGTGCCCGACTAGCGGGAGGGGAGGGCTACAATGAGCAGTTCTTC; CDR3aa: CASSARLAGGEGYNEQFF
v_gene: TRBV27; d_gene: TRBD2; abundance: -; j_gene: TRBJ2-2; CDR3nt: TGTGCCAGCAGTTCAAGGACTAGCGGTCAGAACACCGGGGAGCTGTTTTTT; CDR3aa: CASSSRTSGQNTGELFF
v_gene: TRBV7-6; d_gene: TRBD1; abundance: -; j_gene: TRBJ2-7; CDR3nt: TGTGCCAGCAGCTTAGCGGGACAGGGAGCCTACGAGCAGTACTTC; CDR3aa: CASSLAGQGAYEQYF
v_gene: TRBV19; d_gene: -; abundance: few; j_gene: TRBJ1-2; CDR3nt: TGTGCCAGTAGTGCCCTGAGGCAGGGTGGCTATGGCTACACCTTC; CDR3aa: CASSALRQGGYGYTF
v_gene: TRBV3-1/TRBV3-2; d_gene: TRBD2; abundance: once; j_gene: TRBJ2-7; CDR3nt: TGTGCCAGCAGCCAAGACTGGACTAGCGGCTCCTACGAGCAGTACTTC; CDR3aa: CASSQDWTSGSYEQYF
v_gene: TRBV28; d_gene: TRBD1; abundance: -; j_gene: TRBJ1-2; CDR3nt: TGTGCCAGCCTACAGGGGGGACGAGGGTATGGCTACACCTTC; CDR3aa: CASLQGGRGYGYTF